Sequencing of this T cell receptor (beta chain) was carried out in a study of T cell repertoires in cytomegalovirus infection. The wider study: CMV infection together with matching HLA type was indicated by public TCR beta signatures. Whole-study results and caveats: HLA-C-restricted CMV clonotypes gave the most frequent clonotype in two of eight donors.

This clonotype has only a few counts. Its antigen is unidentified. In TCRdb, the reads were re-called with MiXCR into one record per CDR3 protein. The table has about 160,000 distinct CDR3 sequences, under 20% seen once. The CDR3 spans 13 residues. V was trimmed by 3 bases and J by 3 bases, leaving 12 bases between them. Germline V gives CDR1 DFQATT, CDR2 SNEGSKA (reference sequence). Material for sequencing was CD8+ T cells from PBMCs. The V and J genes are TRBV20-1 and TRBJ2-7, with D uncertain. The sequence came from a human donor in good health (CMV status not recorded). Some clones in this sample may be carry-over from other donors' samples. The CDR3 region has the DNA TGCAGTGCTAGGTTTACGGTAGACTACGAGCAGTACTTC. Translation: CSARFTVDYEQYF.